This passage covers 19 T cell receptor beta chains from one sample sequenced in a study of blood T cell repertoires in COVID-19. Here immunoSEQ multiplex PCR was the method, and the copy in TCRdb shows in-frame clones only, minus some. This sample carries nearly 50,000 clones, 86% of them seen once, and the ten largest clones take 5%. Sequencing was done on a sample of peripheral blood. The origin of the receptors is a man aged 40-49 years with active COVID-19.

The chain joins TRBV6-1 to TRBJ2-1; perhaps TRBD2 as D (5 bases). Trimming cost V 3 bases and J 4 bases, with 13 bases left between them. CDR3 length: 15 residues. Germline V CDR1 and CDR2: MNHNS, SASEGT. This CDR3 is CASSEGVGEYNEQFF. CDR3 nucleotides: TGTGCCAGCAGTGAGGGAGTCGGGGAATACAATGAGCAGTTCTTC.

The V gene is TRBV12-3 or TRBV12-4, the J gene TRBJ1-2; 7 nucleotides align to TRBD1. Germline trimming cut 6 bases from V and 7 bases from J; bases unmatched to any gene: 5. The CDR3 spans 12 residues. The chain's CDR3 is CASRRDRSGYTF. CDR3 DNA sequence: TGTGCCAGCAGACGGGACAGATCTGGCTACACCTTC.

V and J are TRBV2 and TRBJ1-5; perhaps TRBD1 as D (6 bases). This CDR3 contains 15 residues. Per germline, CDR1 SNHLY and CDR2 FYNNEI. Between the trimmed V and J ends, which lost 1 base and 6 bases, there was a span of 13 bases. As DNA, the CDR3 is TGTGCCAGCAGTGAAGGCTACAGGGAGGGTCAGCCCCAGCATTTT. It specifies CASSEGYREGQPQHF.

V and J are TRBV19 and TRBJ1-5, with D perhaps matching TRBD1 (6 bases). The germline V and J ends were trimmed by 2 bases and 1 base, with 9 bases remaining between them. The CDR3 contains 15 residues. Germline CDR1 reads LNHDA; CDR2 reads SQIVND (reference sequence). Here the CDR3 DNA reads TGTGCCAGTAGTATACAAGGGGGAAGCAATCAGCCCCAGCATTTT. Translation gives CASSIQGGSNQPQHF.

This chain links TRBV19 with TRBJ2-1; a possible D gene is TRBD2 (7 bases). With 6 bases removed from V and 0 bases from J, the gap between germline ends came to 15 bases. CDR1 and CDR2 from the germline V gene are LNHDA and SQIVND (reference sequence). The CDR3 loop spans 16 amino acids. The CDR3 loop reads CASSLQGGGSYNEQFF. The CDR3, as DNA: TGTGCCAGTAGCCTACAGGGAGGGGGCTCCTACAATGAGCAGTTCTTC.

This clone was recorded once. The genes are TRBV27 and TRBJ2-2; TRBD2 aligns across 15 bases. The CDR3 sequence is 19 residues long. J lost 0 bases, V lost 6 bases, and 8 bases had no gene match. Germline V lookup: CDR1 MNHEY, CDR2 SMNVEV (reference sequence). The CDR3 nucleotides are TGTGCCAGCAGCCGCTCCGGACTAGCGGGAGGGGCGAACACCGGGGAGCTGTTTTTT. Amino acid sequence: CASSRSGLAGGANTGELFF.

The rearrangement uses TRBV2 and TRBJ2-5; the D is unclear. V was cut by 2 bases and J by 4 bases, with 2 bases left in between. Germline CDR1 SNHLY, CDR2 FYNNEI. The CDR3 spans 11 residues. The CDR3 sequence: CASSERETQYF. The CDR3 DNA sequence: TGTGCCAGCAGTGAACGAGAGACCCAGTACTTC.

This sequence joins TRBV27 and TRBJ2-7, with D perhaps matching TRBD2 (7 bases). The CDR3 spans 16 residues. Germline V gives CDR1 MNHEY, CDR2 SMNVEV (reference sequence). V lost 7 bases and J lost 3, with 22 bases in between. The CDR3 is CASISERGGRGYEQYF. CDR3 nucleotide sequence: TGTGCCAGCATTTCCGAACGCGGGGGCCGGGGCTACGAGCAGTACTTC.

DNA of the CDR3: TGTGCCAGCAGCTTCCAGGGGGGCTGGGGAGATACGCAGTATTTT. This encodes CASSFQGGWGDTQYF. The chain recombines TRBV9 with TRBJ2-3, with D tentatively TRBD1 (7 bases). This CDR3 region has 15 residues. Per the germline V gene, CDR1 is SGDLS and CDR2 is YYNGEE. Trimming cost V 4 bases and J 5 bases, with 17 bases left between them.

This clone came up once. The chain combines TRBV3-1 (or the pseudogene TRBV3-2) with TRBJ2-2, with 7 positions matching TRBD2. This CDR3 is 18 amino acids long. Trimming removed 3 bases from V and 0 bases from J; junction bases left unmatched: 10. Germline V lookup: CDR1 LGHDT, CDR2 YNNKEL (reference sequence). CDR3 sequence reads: CASSHFPSSGSNTGELFF. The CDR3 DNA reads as TGTGCCAGCAGCCACTTCCCGTCTAGCGGATCGAACACCGGGGAGCTGTTTTTT.

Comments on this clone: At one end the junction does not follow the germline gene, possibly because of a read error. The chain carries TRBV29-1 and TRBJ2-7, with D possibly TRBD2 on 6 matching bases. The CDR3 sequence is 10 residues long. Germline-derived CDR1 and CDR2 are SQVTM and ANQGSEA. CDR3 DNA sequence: TGCAGCGTTGGGGGTGGGAGGCAGGACTTC. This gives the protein CSVGGGRQDF.

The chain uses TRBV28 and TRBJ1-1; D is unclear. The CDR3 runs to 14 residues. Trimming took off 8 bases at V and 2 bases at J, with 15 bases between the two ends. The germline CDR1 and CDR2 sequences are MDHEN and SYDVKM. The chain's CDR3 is CASSEHSANTEAFF. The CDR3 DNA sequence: TGTGCCAGCTCTGAGCACTCCGCTAACACTGAAGCTTTCTTT.

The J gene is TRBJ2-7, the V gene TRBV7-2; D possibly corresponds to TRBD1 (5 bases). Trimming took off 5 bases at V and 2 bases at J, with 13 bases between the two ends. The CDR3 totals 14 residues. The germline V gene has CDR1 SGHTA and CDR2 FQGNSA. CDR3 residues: CASSAQVGAYEQYF. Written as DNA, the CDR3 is TGTGCCAGCAGCGCACAGGTAGGGGCCTACGAGCAGTACTTC.

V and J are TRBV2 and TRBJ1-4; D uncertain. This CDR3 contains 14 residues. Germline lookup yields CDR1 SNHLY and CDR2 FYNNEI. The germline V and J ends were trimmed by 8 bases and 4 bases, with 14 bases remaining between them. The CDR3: CASAWKTRNEKLFF. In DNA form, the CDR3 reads TGTGCCAGCGCCTGGAAGACTCGTAATGAAAAACTGTTTTTT.

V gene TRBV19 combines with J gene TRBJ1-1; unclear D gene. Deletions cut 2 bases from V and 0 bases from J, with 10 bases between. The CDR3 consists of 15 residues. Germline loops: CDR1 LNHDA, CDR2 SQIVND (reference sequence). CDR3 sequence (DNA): TGTGCCAGTAGTATACAGGCCTTCATGAACACTGAAGCTTTCTTT. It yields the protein CASSIQAFMNTEAFF.

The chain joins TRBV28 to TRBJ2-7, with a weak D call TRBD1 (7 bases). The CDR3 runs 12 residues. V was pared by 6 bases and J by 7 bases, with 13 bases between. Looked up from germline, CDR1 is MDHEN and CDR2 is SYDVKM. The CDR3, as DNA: TGTGCCAGCAGGGAACAGGGGAGGGAGCAGTACTTC. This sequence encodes CASREQGREQYF.

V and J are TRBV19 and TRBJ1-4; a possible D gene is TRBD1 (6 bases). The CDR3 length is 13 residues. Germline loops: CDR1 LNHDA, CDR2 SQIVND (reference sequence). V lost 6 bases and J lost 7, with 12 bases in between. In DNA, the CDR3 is TGTGCCAGTAGCGTCAGCAGGGGTGAAAAACTGTTTTTT. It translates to CASSVSRGEKLFF. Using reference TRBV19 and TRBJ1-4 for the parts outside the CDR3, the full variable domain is DGGITQSPKYLFRKEGQNVTLSCEQNLNHDAMYWYRQDPGQGLRLIYYSQIVNDFQKGDIAEGYSVSREKKESFPLTVTSAQKNPTAFYLCASSVSRGEKLFFGSGTQLSVL.

CDR3 sequence reads: CASSFGGRGMETQYF. Written as DNA, the CDR3 is TGTGCCAGCAGCTTTGGCGGGAGGGGTATGGAGACCCAGTACTTC. J is TRBJ2-5 and V is TRBV11-1; 9 bases map to TRBD2. The CDR3 has 15 amino acids. The germline V gene has CDR1 SGHAT and CDR2 FQDESV (reference sequence). V lost 3 bases and J lost 5; bases outside the gene matches: 7.

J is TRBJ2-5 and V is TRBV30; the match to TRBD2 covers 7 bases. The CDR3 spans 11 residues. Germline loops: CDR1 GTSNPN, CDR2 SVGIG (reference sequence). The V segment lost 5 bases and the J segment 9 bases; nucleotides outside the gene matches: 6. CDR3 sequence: CAWGREHPQYF. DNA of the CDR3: TGTGCCTGGGGGAGGGAGCATCCCCAGTACTTC.